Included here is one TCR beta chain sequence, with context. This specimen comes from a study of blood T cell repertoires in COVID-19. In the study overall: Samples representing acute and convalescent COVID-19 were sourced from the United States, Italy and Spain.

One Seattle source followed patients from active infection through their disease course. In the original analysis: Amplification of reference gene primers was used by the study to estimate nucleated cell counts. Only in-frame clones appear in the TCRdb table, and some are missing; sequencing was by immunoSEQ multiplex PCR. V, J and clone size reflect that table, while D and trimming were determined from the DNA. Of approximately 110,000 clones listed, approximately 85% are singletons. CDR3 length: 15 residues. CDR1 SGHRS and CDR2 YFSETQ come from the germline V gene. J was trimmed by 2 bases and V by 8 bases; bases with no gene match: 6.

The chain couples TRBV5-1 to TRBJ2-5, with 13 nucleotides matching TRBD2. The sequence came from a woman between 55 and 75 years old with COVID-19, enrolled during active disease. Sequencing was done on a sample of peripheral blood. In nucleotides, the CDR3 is TGCGCCAGTGGACTAGCGGGGGCCCATCAAGAGACCCAGTACTTC. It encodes CASGLAGAHQETQYF. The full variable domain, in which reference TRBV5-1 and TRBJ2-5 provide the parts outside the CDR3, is KAGVTQTPRYLIKTRGQQVTLSCSPISGHRSVSWYQQTPGQGLQFLFEYFSETQRNKGNFPGRFSGRQFSNSRSEMNVSTLELGDSALYLCASGLAGAHQETQYFGPGTRLLVL.